This T cell receptor beta chain was profiled in a study of regulatory T cells in long-lasting Graves disease (dated by TCRdb to the early 2020s). With regard to the full study: Patients with newly diagnosed Graves' disease had been on antithyroid drugs for under 3 months. The study took place in China and was registered as a clinical trial. A total of around 35 samples underwent TCR sequencing: about 13 from persistent and around 20 from newly diagnosed Graves' disease patients. Persistent Graves' disease patients were compared with newly diagnosed Graves' disease patients by peripheral blood TCR sequencing and RNA sequencing.

Reading the label with the study, this specimen's time point is: newly diagnosed GD, antithyroid drugs for less than 3 months. RNA was extracted from PBMCs in TRIzol for both TCR sequencing and RNA sequencing. The diagnosis of Graves' disease was made according to American Thyroid Association guidelines. Recruitment of patients was carried out at an endocrinology department in Xi'an, China. Each patient gave approximately 10 milliliters of peripheral blood, collected in an EDTA anticoagulant tube. Ficoll Paque Plus density gradient separation was used to isolate PBMCs, and no further T cell sorting was performed. An Agilent 2100 Bioanalyzer and agarose gel were used to check RNA quality, and a NanoDrop 2000 was used to measure RNA concentration. Study-level results and caveats: TRBV28, TRBJ1-2 and TRBJ2-5 were preferentially used in persistent disease, while TRBV20-1 and TRBJ2-1 were favored in newly diagnosed disease. As a limitation, the authors acknowledged that the small sample size may reduce accuracy. Persistent patients shared more public clonotypes among themselves (around 2,700) than newly diagnosed patients did (roughly 910). Peripheral blood alone was examined, since thyroid tissue, which constituted the primary lesion, could not be accessed. Sequencing and analysis were restricted to the TCR beta chain. Persistent Graves' disease patients showed lower TCR Shannon entropy and fewer highly expanded clones than newly diagnosed patients, suggesting clonal expansion.

This clonotype was seen a handful of times. It lacks a known antigen. Base qualities were left out, and no much larger clone turns up one base away. From a lookup of the germline V gene (reference sequence), CDR1 and CDR2 are SGHKS and YYEKEE. The germline V end is reduced by 7 bases and the J end by 1 base; junction bases left unmatched: 8. The CDR3 starts with the cysteine, ends with the phenylalanine, and has 16 residues. The sequence is cut down to CDR3 DNA, 48 bases in frame from base 1. Library method: multiplex PCR. This sample was sequenced with an Illumina HiSeq 4000. TCR beta libraries were built with iRepertoire HTBI primers and Arm-PCR amplification of CDR3 regions. Before sequencing, the PCR products went through gel purification. The published analysis was carried out like this. Gene usage analysis of CDR3 amino acid clonotypes relied on the 55 to 80 TRBV and about 13 TRBJ segments identified across samples. Filtered high-quality paired reads were merged into contigs using COPE and FqMerger. BLAST was used to align contigs to IMGT TRBV, TRBD and TRBJ reference genes, with CDR3 defined following IMGT. Highly expanded clones were defined as clonotypes with a frequency above 0.1%. Repertoire diversity was measured by Shannon entropy, and V-J evenness by the Gini coefficient. Public clonotypes were defined as clonotypes shared by more than one individual. TCRdb reprocessing: public reads trimmed at Q25 with fastp, clones called with MiXCR, in-frame beta chains kept. Identical CDR3 protein sequences are pooled into one entry, listed with their most common genes and DNA. TCRdb, not the original authors, processed these V and J calls. This sample comprises about 350,000 distinct CDR3 sequences, 16% of them detected only once. Less than 35% of the sample rests with the top ten.

These data were likewise used in another study, on T cells in Graves' hyperthyroidism and ophthalmopathy. Drawing on the second study: Stable Graves' hyperthyroidism was defined as the absence of progression to ophthalmopathy over 18 months of follow-up. Hyperthyroidism patients were newly diagnosed, with disease duration under 2 months, and aged 18 to 65 years. Patients with uncontrolled infections, other autoimmune diseases, pregnancy or lactation were excluded. Diagnoses were established on the basis of clinical symptoms, serum thyroxine and TRAb, thyroid ultrasound, and orbital computed tomography. The TCR CDR3 was subjected to a first round of RT-PCR using the HTBI primer set and the Qiagen OneStep RT-PCR kit. Most expanded thyroid clonotypes (frequency above 0.001) were also detected in blood, a finding suggesting that blood repertoires may reflect thyroid immune responses. In cross-validation, a model built on a 13 V-J signature told ophthalmopathy apart from stable hyperthyroidism with 87.88% sensitivity and roughly 81% specificity, and in testing the same model reached 80%/75%. In validation, the model predicted progression to ophthalmopathy a median of about 6.5 months before onset, with roughly 70% sensitivity and 72.22% specificity. TCR V-J signatures able to tell the groups apart were searched for in a discovery cohort of about a hundred patients, of whom around 42 had Graves' ophthalmopathy and 57 had stable Graves' hyperthyroidism. An independent validation cohort of about 20 hyperthyroidism patients and 17 patients who later progressed to ophthalmopathy tested prospective prediction of ophthalmopathy. The roughly 94 discovery patients were randomly divided into training and test sets at a 7:3 ratio. The study also compared thyroid tissue and blood T-cell repertoires from over 5 Graves' hyperthyroidism patients. After sampling, hyperthyroidism patients received methimazole starting at 30 mg daily, and ophthalmopathy patients received high-dose intravenous methylprednisolone. Libraries were constructed in a second round of multiplex PCR, after which size selection and purification were carried out. Paired-end sequencing of the libraries was performed with 100 bp reads on an Illumina HiSeq2000. SOAPnuke was used to process the raw data, removing reads that contained adapters or uncalled bases, had a mean Phred below 15, or lacked an exact match to the constant primer or identifier. High-quality paired reads were merged using COPE v1.2.5, and each unique nucleotide sequence was defined as a clonotype. Clonotypes were aligned to IMGT TRBV, TRBD and TRBJ reference segments using MiTCR v1.1. Only V-J combinations with frequency above 0.0001, covering about 99% of repertoires, were analysed. The TCS score was defined as F50 (clonal expansion) divided by E x V (chaos), with BLOSUM62-based TCRdist calculated between CDR3 peptides within each V-J. Welch's t-statistics and random forest reduced around 510 V-J features to 13, which were used in a naive Bayes classifier (R e1071). No statistical method was used to fix the sample size in advance, and group allocation was not hidden from the investigators. According to the paper, TCR Vbeta CDR3 sequencing was carried out on about 140 peripheral blood samples, which came from fewer than 50 ophthalmopathy, 75 or so hyperthyroidism and roughly 17 progressor patients.

Recombination linked TRBV5-5 to TRBJ1-1, with 12 central nucleotides matching TRBD1. The material sequenced was peripheral blood mononuclear cells (PBMCs), taken at new diagnosis, from a patient treated with antithyroid drugs. The clonotype comes from a man between 35 and 55 years old with Graves disease. Donor details come from another sample of the same person, matched by shared clones. The sequenced DNA: TGTGCCAGCGGGACAGGGGGCTCCTCGGGGAACACTGAAGCTTTCTTT. This sequence encodes CASGTGGSSGNTEAFF.